The 8 T cell receptor beta chains in this list originate from one sample, sequenced in a study of identical twins (dated by TCRdb to the mid-2010s). The protocol used for the library was 5' RACE. The reads were generated on an Illumina HiSeq 2000. In-frame beta chains were kept once TCRdb had trimmed the public reads at Q25 with fastp and called clones with MiXCR. Entries that share a CDR3 protein sequence are merged under the most common genes and DNA. In this sample the table shows about 200,000 distinct CDR3 sequences, about 16% of which occur a single time. Of the sample, over 35% falls within the top ten clones. The sample was also reused in another study, on T cells expressing NK-cell markers.

The source material was CD8+ T cells sorted from blood. All receptors derive from a woman aged 18 to 35 in good health.

V is TRBV6-6 and J is TRBJ1-1; perhaps TRBD1 as D (6 bases). V lost 2 bases to trimming and J lost 8 bases, with 9 bases between them. The CDR3 spans 12 residues. Per the germline V gene, CDR1 is MNHNY and CDR2 is SVGAGI (reference sequence). The CDR3 nucleotides are TGTGCCAGCAGTTACGCCGACAGGGAAGCTTTCTTT. Its protein is CASSYADREAFF.

This chain connects TRBV5-6 to TRBJ2-6; D is possibly TRBD1 (5 bases). Germline assignment: CDR1 SGHDT and CDR2 YYEEEE. This CDR3 region has 16 residues. V gave up 3 bases and J gave up 3 bases, with 13 bases separating them. The CDR3 nucleotides read TGTGCCAGCAGCTCAGGGTTTGCAGATGGGGCCAACGTCCTGACTTTC. As protein: CASSSGFADGANVLTF.

The chain employs TRBV5-6 and TRBJ2-7, with TRBD1 identical over 7 bases. The CDR3 has 15 amino acids. Germline assignment: CDR1 SGHDT and CDR2 YYEEEE. V shed 4 bases and J 0 bases; nucleotides not matched to a gene: 7. CDR3 DNA: TGTGCCAGCAGCCCCAGGGGGACGCCCTCCTACGAGCAGTACTTC. Translated: CASSPRGTPSYEQYF.

This clonotype was seen repeatedly, ten times or more. This rearrangement joins TRBV20-1 to TRBJ2-3; 10 positions agree with TRBD2. The CDR3 sequence is 15 residues long. V gave up 6 bases and J gave up 1 base; unmatched junction bases: 7. Germline CDR1 DFQATT, CDR2 SNEGSKA (reference sequence). The CDR3 here is CSAPYLAGGTDTQYF. DNA for the CDR3: TGCAGTGCCCCTTATCTAGCGGGGGGCACAGATACGCAGTATTTT.

This clonotype has a handful of counts. The chain carries TRBV25-1 and TRBJ1-1; no reliable D call. The V end was cut by 7 bases, the J end by 7 bases, with 13 bases between. From germline, CDR1 is MGHDK and CDR2 SYGVNS. The CDR3 sequence is 12 residues long. The DNA of the CDR3 is TGTGCCAGCATGATATCAACAGATGAAGCTTTCTTT. It is translated as CASMISTDEAFF.

This clonotype has a handful of counts. The chain uses TRBV12-3 or TRBV12-4 and TRBJ1-4; 8 bases align to TRBD1. V trimming: 5 bases; J trimming: 5 bases; junction bases outside the gene matches: 4. The CDR3 loop spans 14 amino acids. The CDR3 nucleotides are TGTGCCAGCAGTCCCGGGACAGGAAATGAAAAACTGTTTTTT. This translates into CASSPGTGNEKLFF.

This clonotype was detected ten times or more. This chain's CDR3 is CASSQYKGNTGELFF. CDR3 DNA sequence: TGCGCCAGCAGCCAATATAAGGGGAACACCGGGGAGCTGTTTTTT. The chain recombines TRBV4-3 with TRBJ2-2; no clear D gene. V was pared by 2 bases and J by 1 base, with 8 bases between. CDR1 and CDR2 from the germline V gene are LGHNA and YSLEER. This CDR3 spans 15 amino acids.

The gene calls are TRBV5-1 and TRBJ2-5, with D uncertain. CDR3 size: 14 residues. Trimming cost V 5 bases and J 5 bases, with 16 bases left between them. Germline values: CDR1 SGHRS, CDR2 YFSETQ. The CDR3 loop is CASSVWMVRETQYF. The CDR3 nucleotides read TGCGCCAGCAGTGTATGGATGGTCCGCGAGACCCAGTACTTC.